This T cell receptor (beta chain) was captured in a study of molecular identifiers for immune sequencing clone quantification. Trimming took 3 bases from V and 4 from J; bases not matched to a gene: 2. The V gene's germline CDR1 is MNHEY and CDR2 SVGAGI. The length of the CDR3 is 16 residues. TCRdb redid the calling of the PCR reads with MiXCR, one entry per CDR3 protein. The profile shows roughly 65,000 distinct CDR3 sequences, about 17% of them singletons. Input material: naive CD8+ T cells from blood, with Jurkat cell RNA spiked in. Subset of the sample: FACS-sorted CD8+CD4-CCR7+CD45RA+ naive T cells. The clonotype comes from a human donor in good health. Some libraries in this study had Jurkat cell RNA spiked in. The chain links TRBV6-5 to TRBJ2-3, with 15 bases lining up with TRBD2. The CDR3 loop is CASSYGLAGGADTQYF. The CDR3 coding sequence is TGTGCCAGCAGTTATGGACTAGCGGGAGGGGCAGATACGCAGTATTTT.